A single sample gave rise to the 30 T cell receptor beta chains below, sequenced in a study of T cell responses to AZD1222 COVID-19 vaccine. The method was immunoSEQ multiplex PCR; TCRdb's version includes in-frame clones alone and lacks a portion of them. The data hold roughly 200,000 clones, with under 95% observed a single time. Sequences were derived from peripheral blood, sampled on day 0 of MenACWY control vaccination. The receptors derive from an adult in good health.

This clone is a singleton in its sample. The chain combines TRBV18 with TRBJ1-1; 12 bases match TRBD1. V was clipped by 5 bases and J by 5 bases; unmatched bases: 9. Germline values: CDR1 KGHSH, CDR2 LQKENI. The CDR3 totals 16 residues. The CDR3 region has the DNA TGTGCCAGCTCATCCGGGACAGGGGGCGCGGGGACTGAAGCTTTCTTT. As protein: CASSSGTGGAGTEAFF.

The chain employs TRBV7-8 and TRBJ2-1; D is unresolved. The length of the CDR3 is 12 residues. Germline lookup yields CDR1 SGHVS and CDR2 FQNEAQ. Trimming removed 2 bases from V and 8 bases from J, with 7 bases in between. The CDR3 reads CASSLWWDEQFF. The CDR3 DNA reads TGTGCCAGCAGCTTATGGTGGGATGAGCAGTTCTTC.

The J gene is TRBJ1-2, the V gene TRBV7-9; D ambiguous. CDR1 and CDR2 (germline): SEHNR, FQNEAQ (reference sequence). Deletions cut 1 base from V and 4 bases from J, with 10 bases between. This CDR3 is built from 14 residues. In nucleotides, the CDR3 is TGTGCCAGCAGCTTAGAGGCCTCCCTCTATGGCTACACCTTC. Residues: CASSLEASLYGYTF.

The rearrangement links TRBV4-1 to TRBJ1-1; 7 positions match TRBD1. The V gene end was trimmed by 2 bases and the J gene end by 0 bases; junction bases not matched to a gene: 12. From germline, CDR1 is MGHRA and CDR2 YSYEKL. CDR3 length: 18 amino acids. This chain's CDR3 is CASSQRFTGALLNTEAFF. DNA for the CDR3: TGCGCCAGCAGCCAAAGGTTTACAGGGGCCCTACTGAACACTGAAGCTTTCTTT.

The DNA for the CDR3 is TGTGCCAGTAGCCCTCGGGGGACAGGGAATCAGCCCCAGCATTTT. Its translation is CASSPRGTGNQPQHF. The gene calls are TRBV19 and TRBJ1-5; 9 bases are shared with TRBD1. The CDR3 spans 15 residues. Germline V lookup: CDR1 LNHDA, CDR2 SQIVND (reference sequence). V shed 6 bases, J shed 4 bases, and the junction held 7 bases outside the gene matches.

V and J are TRBV30 and TRBJ2-2, with 7 bases identical to TRBD1. CDR3 size: 15 residues. From germline, CDR1 is GTSNPN and CDR2 SVGIG (reference sequence). V was clipped by 4 bases and J by 6 bases; unmatched bases: 11. CDR3 sequence (DNA): TGTGCCTGGACCGACAGGGATTATTTGGCCGGGGAGCTGTTTTTT. Translation: CAWTDRDYLAGELFF.

This clone was counted a single time. The chain uses TRBV5-1 and TRBJ1-4; D is perhaps TRBD1 (5 bases). The CDR3 length is 14 residues. Per germline, CDR1 SGHRS and CDR2 YFSETQ. Between the trimmed V and J ends, which lost 1 base and 4 bases, there was a span of 8 bases. CDR3 nucleotide sequence: TGCGCCAGCAGCTTGACCGGGGGTAATGAAAAACTGTTTTTT. This sequence encodes CASSLTGGNEKLFF.

The J gene is TRBJ1-6, the V gene TRBV12-3 or TRBV12-4; 8 bases agree with TRBD1. This CDR3 contains 13 residues. The junction had 9 bases not matched to a gene; V was cut back by 4 bases and J by 16 bases. This CDR3 is CASSSSQGASLHF. DNA of the CDR3: TGTGCCAGCAGTTCCTCTCAGGGGGCATCTCTCCACTTT.

The rearrangement links TRBV5-4 to TRBJ2-7; weak D call: TRBD1 (6 bases). The CDR3 is made up of 13 amino acids. Trimming pared 4 bases from V and 3 bases from J, leaving 11 bases between. CDR1 SGHNT and CDR2 YYREEE come from the germline V gene (reference sequence). CDR3 coding DNA: TGTGCCAGCAGCATCGGACAGCTCTACGAGCAGTACTTC. It is translated as CASSIGQLYEQYF.

The rearrangement links TRBV2 to TRBJ2-3; D might be TRBD2 (6 bases). This CDR3 spans 15 amino acids. Germline CDR1 SNHLY, CDR2 FYNNEI. Trimming stripped 6 bases from V and 1 base from J, with 14 bases between. CDR3 sequence (DNA): TGTGCCAGCAGCGGGCTCCCGGGGGGCACAGATACGCAGTATTTT. It encodes CASSGLPGGTDTQYF. Full variable domain (rest looked up from reference TRBV2 and TRBJ2-3): EPEVTQTPSHQVTQMGQEVILRCVPISNHLYFYWYRQILGQKVEFLVSFYNNEISEKSEIFDDQFSVERPDGSNFTLKIRSTKLEDSAMYFCASSGLPGGTDTQYFGPGTRLTVL.

J is TRBJ2-3 and V is TRBV4-1, with no clear D. Germline V CDR1 and CDR2: MGHRA, YSYEKL. The CDR3 loop spans 16 amino acids. V lost 4 bases and J lost 4, with 18 bases in between. CDR3 sequence: CASSRTQVVQPDTQYF. CDR3 DNA sequence: TGCGCCAGCAGCCGCACTCAGGTGGTTCAGCCAGATACGCAGTATTTT.

The chain has TRBV6-4 and TRBJ1-4; the match to TRBD1 covers 10 bases. With 0 bases clipped from V and 10 bases from J, the junction kept 5 bases outside the gene matches. CDR1 and CDR2 from the germline V gene are MRHNA and SNTAGT. CDR3 size: 15 residues. The CDR3 region is CASSDSGTGERKLFF. The CDR3 bases are TGTGCCAGCAGTGACTCGGGGACAGGGGAACGAAAACTGTTTTTT.

The rearrangement uses TRBV19 and TRBJ2-1; 8 positions agree with TRBD1. The germline V gene encodes CDR1 LNHDA and CDR2 SQIVND (reference sequence). The CDR3 covers 15 residues. The J segment lost 10 bases and the V segment lost 6 bases, leaving 14 bases of the junction unmatched. In nucleotides, the CDR3 is TGTGCCAGTAGGGGTAGGAGACAGGGGATTCGGGAGCAGTTCTTC. This gives the protein CASRGRRQGIREQFF.

The rearrangement uses TRBV3-1 (or the pseudogene TRBV3-2) and TRBJ2-7; 7 nucleotides match TRBD1. The germline V gene has CDR1 LGHDT and CDR2 YNNKEL (reference sequence). The CDR3 spans 15 residues. V shed 1 base, J shed 5 bases, and the junction held 8 bases outside the gene matches. The CDR3 loop is CASSQGMAQGDEQYF. For the CDR3, the DNA is TGTGCCAGCAGCCAAGGGATGGCCCAGGGGGACGAGCAGTACTTC.

The gene calls are TRBV2 and TRBJ1-2; TRBD1 agrees at 8 bases. This CDR3 is built from 13 residues. Trimming cost V 11 bases and J 8 bases; bases outside gene matches: 13. CDR1 is SNHLY, CDR2 FYNNEI, per germline. CDR3 sequence (DNA): TGTGCCGGACAGACAGGGGTGTCGCGCGGCTACACCTTC. It is translated as CAGQTGVSRGYTF. Full variable domain (remainder filled in from reference TRBV2 and TRBJ1-2): EPEVTQTPSHQVTQMGQEVILRCVPISNHLYFYWYRQILGQKVEFLVSFYNNEISEKSEIFDDQFSVERPDGSNFTLKIRSTKLEDSAMYFCAGQTGVSRGYTFGSGTRLTVV.

The chain has TRBV27 and TRBJ1-2; 12 bases are shared with TRBD1. Germline CDR1 reads MNHEY; CDR2 reads SMNVEV (reference sequence). Trimming cost V 4 bases and J 8 bases; bases outside gene matches: 2. This CDR3 is 13 amino acids long. The CDR3 DNA sequence: TGTGCCAGCAGTTGGGACAGGGGGCGAGGCTACACCTTC. This encodes CASSWDRGRGYTF.

With respect to this clone: Different DNA sequences within this sample yield the same CDR3. The chain recombines TRBV29-1 with TRBJ1-5; D gene ambiguous. Germline V CDR1 and CDR2: SQVTM, ANQGSEA. CDR3 length: 12 residues. V gave up 4 bases and J gave up 1 base, with 5 bases separating them. The CDR3 loop is CSVAGSNQPQHF. CDR3 in DNA: TGCAGCGTTGCGGGAAGCAATCAGCCCCAGCATTTT.

The gene calls are TRBV5-4 and TRBJ1-3; no firm D call. The CDR3 totals 15 residues. The germline V gene has CDR1 SGHNT and CDR2 YYREEE (reference sequence). Trimming removed 0 bases at V and 1 base at J, with 8 bases between. DNA of the CDR3: TGTGCCAGCAGCTTGGGTCCTGAATCTGGAAACACCATATATTTT. It yields the protein CASSLGPESGNTIYF.

V usage is TRBV5-4 and J usage is TRBJ2-7, with D tentatively TRBD2 (5 bases). CDR1 is SGHNT and CDR2 is YYREEE in the germline V gene (reference sequence). This CDR3 has 14 amino acids. Trimming pared 3 bases from V and 2 bases from J, leaving 12 bases between. The CDR3 loop is CASSYYSGTYEQYF. The CDR3 bases are TGTGCCAGCAGCTACTACTCGGGGACCTACGAGCAGTACTTC.

The rearrangement uses TRBV10-3 and TRBJ1-2; TRBD1 matches 9 bases. Per germline, CDR1 ENHRY and CDR2 SYGVKD. The CDR3 totals 13 residues. V was pared by 6 bases and J by 6 bases, with 5 bases of the junction left unmatched. In DNA form, the CDR3 reads TGTGCCATCAGCGGGACAGGGTATGATGGCTACACCTTC. Translating gives CAISGTGYDGYTF.

This clone has a handful of counts. J is TRBJ2-3 and V is TRBV28, with 8 bases fitting TRBD2. CDR3 length: 16 amino acids. V shed 10 bases, J shed 4 bases, and the junction held 16 bases outside the gene matches. Germline V gene data show CDR1 as MDHEN and CDR2 as SYDVKM. CDR3 in amino acids: CAISETVAGHSDTQYF. In DNA, the CDR3 is TGTGCCATTTCAGAAACCGTAGCGGGGCACTCAGATACGCAGTATTTT.

The chain uses TRBV5-1 and TRBJ2-7; TRBD1 is a possible D gene (6 bases). Germline values: CDR1 SGHRS, CDR2 YFSETQ. Trimming pared 0 bases from V and 6 bases from J, leaving 16 bases between. The CDR3 loop spans 15 amino acids. The DNA for the CDR3 is TGCGCCAGCAGCTTGGCAGGGGAAGTGGGTCTCGAGCAGTACTTC. It yields the protein CASSLAGEVGLEQYF.

V usage is TRBV7-2 and J usage is TRBJ2-1; 8 bases fit TRBD2. The germline gives CDR1 SGHTA, CDR2 FQGNSA. This CDR3 spans 17 amino acids. V shed 2 bases, J shed 2 bases, and the junction held 8 bases outside the gene matches. CDR3 DNA: TGTGCCAGCAGCTTAAGGGGAGCGGGGGATACCTACAATGAGCAGTTCTTC. It specifies CASSLRGAGDTYNEQFF.

V gene TRBV30 combines with J gene TRBJ1-1; D might be TRBD1 (6 bases). The ends were cut back, 4 bases at V and 1 base at J, with 10 bases in the middle. This CDR3 has 13 residues. From germline, CDR1 is GTSNPN and CDR2 SVGIG (reference sequence). CDR3 DNA: TGTGCCTGGACCAAACAGGGGAACACTGAAGCTTTCTTT. It specifies CAWTKQGNTEAFF.

In this sample, this clone turned up once. The rearrangement links TRBV11-2 to TRBJ1-1; D unresolved. V lost 5 bases, J lost 8 bases, and 15 bases lay in between. Germline CDR1 SGHAT, CDR2 FQNNGV. The CDR3 spans 13 residues. CDR3: CASSPDRQLEAFF. The CDR3 DNA reads as TGTGCCAGCAGCCCCGATCGGCAGCTCGAAGCTTTCTTT.

The chain combines TRBV27 with TRBJ1-1, with D tentatively TRBD1 (5 bases). Trimming took off 5 bases at V and 2 bases at J, with 18 bases between the two ends. Germline V gives CDR1 MNHEY, CDR2 SMNVEV (reference sequence). The CDR3 is 16 residues long. Here the CDR3 reads CASSLSSGTSNTEAFF. Written as DNA, the CDR3 is TGTGCCAGCAGTCTTTCCTCCGGGACGTCTAACACTGAAGCTTTCTTT.

This chain connects TRBV30 to TRBJ1-6; D possibly corresponds to TRBD1 (6 bases). Germline CDR1 GTSNPN, CDR2 SVGIG (reference sequence). The CDR3 runs 18 residues. The ends were cut back, 3 bases at V and 0 bases at J, with 18 bases in the middle. The CDR3: CAWSVPPRGRSYNSPLHF. In DNA, the CDR3 is TGTGCCTGGAGCGTACCCCCACGGGGGCGCTCCTATAATTCACCCCTCCACTTT.

This chain joins TRBV7-9 and TRBJ2-7; 7 bases line up with TRBD1. This CDR3 comprises 15 residues. Looked up from germline, CDR1 is SEHNR and CDR2 is FQNEAQ (reference sequence). Unmatched junction bases numbered 12, after V lost 5 bases and J lost 5 bases. This CDR3 is CASSRSRGLGDEQYF. CDR3 nucleotide sequence: TGTGCCAGCAGCAGATCAAGGGGGCTAGGCGACGAGCAGTACTTC.

There are a few counts of this clone. This chain links TRBV12-3 or TRBV12-4 with TRBJ1-2; D is uncertain. V was pared by 5 bases and J by 2 bases, with 9 bases between. This CDR3 is built from 13 residues. The chain's CDR3 is CASSPNTNYGYTF. Here the CDR3 DNA reads TGTGCCAGCAGTCCCAACACCAACTATGGCTACACCTTC.

V and J are TRBV2 and TRBJ2-3; TRBD2 might be the D (6 bases). CDR3 length: 15 amino acids. In germline, CDR1 is SNHLY, CDR2 FYNNEI. Trimming pared 0 bases from V and 4 bases from J, leaving 11 bases between. CDR3: CASSEAGGGADTQYF. CDR3 DNA sequence: TGTGCCAGCAGTGAAGCGGGGGGAGGTGCAGATACGCAGTATTTT.